Each of the 13 T cell receptor beta chains below was sequenced from the same sample in a study of T cell repertoires in cytomegalovirus infection. No cognate antigen is known for these TCRs. TCRdb re-analysed the reads in MiXCR, keeping a single row per CDR3 protein. The table lists 75,000 to 100,000 distinct CDR3 sequences, roughly half of them singletons. The source was CD8+ T cells from cultured PBMCs, collected from culture after CMV antigen stimulation. These receptors were collected from a human donor in good health (CMV status not recorded). Some clones in this sample may be carry-over from other donors' samples.

This clonotype was detected many times. This rearrangement joins TRBV7-6 to TRBJ2-3; tentatively, D is TRBD2 (6 bases). The CDR3 runs 15 residues. Germline V gene sequence: CDR1 SGHVS, CDR2 FNYEAQ. With 7 bases removed from V and 2 bases from J, the gap between germline ends came to 16 bases. The CDR3 protein is CASTDLATPTDTQYF. In DNA, the CDR3 is TGTGCCAGCACCGATCTAGCGACACCCACAGATACGCAGTATTTT.

About this clonotype: Because it lacks the conserved phenylalanine or tryptophan at the end, this CDR3 is likely a read error. The limits of the CDR3 on the DNA are not certain, so only TCRdb's listed CDR3 is given. The chain joins TRBV28 to TRBJ2-7; TRBD2, the table's D call, was not compared with the DNA. The CDR3 length equals 14 residues, ends included. Germline-derived CDR1 and CDR2 are MDHEN and SYDVKM. CDR3 residues: CASTPTQLDYVQCL.

The chain recombines TRBV7-8 with TRBJ1-5; no reliable D call. V was cut by 1 base and J by 5 bases, with 6 bases left in between. The CDR3 contains 13 residues. Looked up from germline, CDR1 is SGHVS and CDR2 is FQNEAQ. The CDR3 reads CASSLVGDQPQHF. CDR3 nucleotide sequence: TGTGCCAGCAGCTTAGTTGGGGATCAGCCCCAGCATTTT.

This clonotype was seen only a few times. V and J are TRBV28 and TRBJ2-7; 8 bases agree with TRBD2. Germline V CDR1 and CDR2: MDHEN, SYDVKM. V lost 2 bases and J lost 4; bases outside the gene matches: 7. The CDR3 totals 15 residues. The CDR3 coding sequence is TGTGCCAGCAGTTTAATGACGGGAGGGCCGTACGAGCAGTACTTC. It is translated as CASSLMTGGPYEQYF.

This clonotype was counted only a few times. The chain couples TRBV7-9 to TRBJ2-7; D is possibly TRBD2 (7 bases). CDR1 SEHNR and CDR2 FQNEAQ come from the germline V gene (reference sequence). The CDR3 consists of 15 residues. The germline V and J ends were trimmed by 4 bases and 5 bases, with 18 bases remaining between them. The CDR3 sequence is CASSSGGHSPHEQYF. The CDR3 nucleotides read TGTGCCAGCAGCTCGGGGGGCCATTCCCCCCACGAGCAGTACTTC.

The chain has TRBV5-6 and TRBJ1-2; 7 bases are shared with TRBD1. Trimming removed 4 bases from V and 4 bases from J; junction bases left unmatched: 4. There are 13 residues in the CDR3. Germline CDR1 SGHDT, CDR2 YYEEEE. The CDR3 nucleotides read TGTGCCAGCAGCAAGGACAGGACCTATGGCTACACCTTC. It yields the protein CASSKDRTYGYTF.

This clonotype was picked up a small number of times. The V and J genes are TRBV10-3 and TRBJ2-3, with 8 positions matching TRBD1. V trimming: 4 bases; J trimming: 3 bases; junction bases outside the gene matches: 15. The CDR3 is made up of 18 amino acids. The germline gives CDR1 ENHRY, CDR2 SYGVKD. Here the CDR3 DNA reads TGTGCCATCAGTGGATCGCTTAGGACAGGGTCGGAAACAGATACGCAGTATTTT. Amino acids: CAISGSLRTGSETDTQYF.

The rearrangement uses TRBV6-6 and TRBJ1-5; a weak D match, TRBD1 (6 bases). Germline-derived CDR1 and CDR2 are MNHNY and SVGAGI (reference sequence). This CDR3 spans 19 amino acids. The germline V and J ends were trimmed by 2 bases and 2 bases, with 22 bases remaining between them. CDR3: CASSYQTGEIEYGNQPQHF. CDR3 DNA sequence: TGTGCCAGCAGTTACCAGACAGGAGAAATTGAGTACGGCAATCAGCCCCAGCATTTT.

This clonotype was detected a few times. The chain has TRBV14 and TRBJ1-3; TRBD1 is a possible D gene (5 bases). The V gene's germline CDR1 is SGHDN and CDR2 FVKESK. The V end was cut by 3 bases, the J end by 2 bases, with 14 bases between. The CDR3 spans 16 residues. CDR3 amino acids: CASSHRGAETGNTIYF. In nucleotides, the CDR3 is TGTGCCAGCAGCCACCGAGGGGCGGAAACTGGAAACACCATATATTTT.

The rearrangement uses TRBV4-1 and TRBJ1-2; possible D gene TRBD1, 6 bases. This CDR3 contains 15 residues. CDR1 and CDR2 from the germline V gene are MGHRA and YSYEKL. Trimming stripped 1 base from V and 7 bases from J, with 16 bases between. The CDR3 spells CASSQVGGLSLGYTF. CDR3 DNA sequence: TGCGCCAGCAGCCAAGTAGGGGGGCTCTCGCTTGGCTACACCTTC.

This chain connects TRBV10-3 to TRBJ2-5; 9 nucleotides line up with TRBD1. Germline loops: CDR1 ENHRY, CDR2 SYGVKD. This CDR3 is built from 16 residues. Germline trimming cut 6 bases from V and 5 bases from J; bases unmatched to any gene: 13. The CDR3 bases are TGTGCCATCAGCGACCCTGCGGACAGGGGCTCGGAGACCCAGTACTTC. This sequence encodes CAISDPADRGSETQYF.

The J gene is TRBJ2-7, the V gene TRBV4-1; the D gene is possibly TRBD1 (6 bases). CDR1 and CDR2 from the germline V gene are MGHRA and YSYEKL. This CDR3 spans 15 amino acids. Trimming left V 0 bases short and J 6 bases short, with 15 bases between. The CDR3 region has the DNA TGCGCCAGCAGCCAAGAGGACAGCGAGGGGCTCGAGCAGTACTTC. Translating it yields CASSQEDSEGLEQYF.

In this sample, this clonotype turned up a few times. The CDR3 region is CASSLDREEGNTIYF. The CDR3 nucleotides are TGTGCCAGCAGTCTCGACAGGGAGGAAGGAAACACCATATATTTT. V usage is TRBV12-3 or TRBV12-4 and J usage is TRBJ1-3, with 7 bases matching TRBD1. V shed 5 bases and J 4 bases; nucleotides not matched to a gene: 8. This CDR3 contains 15 residues.